The following is a T cell receptor (beta chain) sequence with its context. Its cognate antigen is unknown. This record belongs to a study of chemoradiotherapy in HPV16-positive cancers. Study context: Candidate HPV-specific T-cell clones and common TCR motifs came from functional assays in a couple of HPV16-positive patients.

The study, taken as a whole, reports: Non-HPV-specific T cells did not expand in tumors during treatment, whereas candidate HPV-specific clones and E7-related motifs did. Better recurrence-free survival went with HPV-responsive T-cell expansion in HPV16-positive patients.

Sequenced by immunoSEQ multiplex PCR; TCRdb stores in-frame clones only, minus some. The table lists tens of thousands of clones, roughly 90% of them singletons. The receptor comes from a human donor with HPV-associated anogenital cancer. Sequences were derived from blood, sampled from a patient who underwent chemoradiotherapy.

In nucleotides, the CDR3 is TGTGCCAGCAGGACTAGCGGGGGGGTTCTCACAGATACGCAGTATTTT. Translating gives CASRTSGGVLTDTQYF. The genes are TRBV19 and TRBJ2-3, with 15 bases lining up with TRBD2. CDR3 length: 16 residues. The germline CDR1 and CDR2 sequences are LNHDA and SQIVND (reference sequence). The junction had 6 bases not matched to a gene; V was cut back by 9 bases and J by 2 bases.